This T cell receptor (beta chain) comes out of a study of T cell repertoires in cytomegalovirus infection. Whole-study context: Public TCR beta signatures were indicative of both CMV infection and a matching HLA type. Study observations and caveats: Adding up the frequency of public TCR beta families identified people who carried CMV plus the relevant HLA. The ex vivo response showed dominance by HLA-C-restricted CMV-specific TCR beta clonotypes.

TCRdb itself ran the reads through MiXCR, one entry per CDR3 protein. This table has 740,000 or so distinct CDR3 sequences, approximately 34% appearing once. This clonotype appeared once. Its antigen remains unidentified. The TCR originated in a human donor in good health (CMV status not recorded). Some clones in this sample may be carry-over from other donors' samples. The source material was PBMCs.

This CDR3 reads CASSRLAGLSYEQYF. CDR3 bases: TGTGCCAGCAGCAGACTAGCGGGCCTCTCCTACGAGCAGTACTTC. The V call is TRBV2, the J call TRBJ2-7, with 10 bases aligning to TRBD2. The ends lost 6 bases at V and 0 bases at J; junction bases unmatched: 5. This CDR3 spans 15 amino acids. Germline lookup yields CDR1 SNHLY and CDR2 FYNNEI.